Listed below are T cell receptor beta chains from one sample, sequenced in a study of blood T cell repertoires in COVID-19. Profiling relied on immunoSEQ multiplex PCR, and the TCRdb table lists in-frame clones only, not all of them. Here the sample spans about 21,000 clones, around 80% being singletons. Sequencing input: peripheral blood. The receptors shown here come from an elderly man with active or convalescent COVID-19. CDR3s include the opening cysteine and the closing phenylalanine or tryptophan. Fields, in order: V gene, clone size, J gene, CDR3 protein. Clone size is shown for a subset of rows, as once, few, many or a class of expanded clone.

TRBV7-2	-	TRBJ2-7	CASSLDGLSPSYEQYF
TRBV30	-	TRBJ1-5	CAWRRPGGHQPQHF
TRBV7-3	-	TRBJ2-1	CASSLRGQNEQFF
TRBV6-4	-	TRBJ1-2	CASSDVWQGGGYTF
TRBV4-2	-	TRBJ1-4	CASSRRRQGGEKLFF
TRBV30	-	TRBJ2-7	CAWELEGAAYEQYF
TRBV28	-	TRBJ2-3	CASSIPGLAAVTDTQYF
TRBV7-3	-	TRBJ2-1	CASSLREAGGLQFF
TRBV28	-	TRBJ1-2	CASSPDRVYGYTF
TRBV19	-	TRBJ1-5	CASSQGSRNQPQHF
TRBV11-2	-	TRBJ2-7	CASSSSDTFYEQYF
TRBV19	-	TRBJ2-1	CASKAAGTVYNEQFF
TRBV7-2	once	TRBJ1-2	CASSLMTGEAYGYTF
TRBV19	-	TRBJ1-2	CARIHRSLRGYTF
TRBV11-2	-	TRBJ2-1	CASSSDGHRPYNEQFF
TRBV15	-	TRBJ1-5	CATKAPATGGLFNQPQHF
TRBV7-6	-	TRBJ2-7	CASSKLRTADYEQYF
TRBV5-1	-	TRBJ2-1	CASSLEGGLHNEQFF
TRBV2	few	TRBJ2-1	CASSSDGGPNEQFF
TRBV5-1	-	TRBJ2-5	CASSHEPGVGETQYF
TRBV5-1	-	TRBJ1-2	CASSMGQGHGYTF
TRBV24-1	-	TRBJ2-1	CATSDVTSGGFSSYNEQFF
TRBV11-2	-	TRBJ1-2	CASSSPPGGRTGFYGYTF
TRBV7-2	-	TRBJ1-1	CASSPTPNTEAFF
TRBV6-5	-	TRBJ1-4	CASSYGTGSAEKLFF
TRBV7-9	-	TRBJ2-7	CASSLTGYEQYF
TRBV19	-	TRBJ1-2	CASSPRGQGASSNYGYTF
TRBV6-5	-	TRBJ1-1	CASSGTGIMNTEAFF
TRBV30	-	TRBJ2-5	CAWSKGNKETQYF
TRBV28	-	TRBJ1-3	CASNLKWEGTIYF
TRBV28	-	TRBJ1-1	CASSSPTGLMTEAFF
TRBV15	-	TRBJ1-1	CATSRVRGIGTEAFF
TRBV19	-	TRBJ2-7	CASSIDARYEQYF
TRBV11-2	-	TRBJ2-3	CASSLDGRGGTDTQYF
TRBV2	-	TRBJ2-2	CASSVPAGRPRELFF
TRBV7-3	-	TRBJ2-5	CASSLTRTGSGQETQYF
TRBV30	few	TRBJ1-1	CAWSVPDRGAGFGAFF
TRBV5-1	-	TRBJ2-7	CASRLLAGTGDSYEQYF